This T cell receptor beta chain was captured in a study of patients and donors after allogeneic stem cell transplantation. MiXCR, applied by TCRdb to the RT-PCR reads, yields one record per CDR3 protein. The table includes 920,000 or so distinct CDR3 sequences, approximately 19% detected once. Trimming at V came to 4 bases and at J to 4 bases, leaving 3 bases not matched to a gene. This CDR3 region has 13 residues. This clonotype was picked up many times. J is TRBJ1-2 and V is TRBV12-3 or TRBV12-4; TRBD1 agrees at 7 bases. The receptor comes from a human donor who was either an allogeneic HSCT recipient or a stem cell or donor lymphocyte infusion donor (not recorded which). It is not recorded whose cells these are; they may come from a transplant donor. Sequencing was performed on blood, either unsorted or a sorted T cell fraction (not recorded which). CDR3 bases: TGTGCCAGCAGTTCCCGGACAGGCTATGGCTACACCTTC. Encoded protein: CASSSRTGYGYTF.